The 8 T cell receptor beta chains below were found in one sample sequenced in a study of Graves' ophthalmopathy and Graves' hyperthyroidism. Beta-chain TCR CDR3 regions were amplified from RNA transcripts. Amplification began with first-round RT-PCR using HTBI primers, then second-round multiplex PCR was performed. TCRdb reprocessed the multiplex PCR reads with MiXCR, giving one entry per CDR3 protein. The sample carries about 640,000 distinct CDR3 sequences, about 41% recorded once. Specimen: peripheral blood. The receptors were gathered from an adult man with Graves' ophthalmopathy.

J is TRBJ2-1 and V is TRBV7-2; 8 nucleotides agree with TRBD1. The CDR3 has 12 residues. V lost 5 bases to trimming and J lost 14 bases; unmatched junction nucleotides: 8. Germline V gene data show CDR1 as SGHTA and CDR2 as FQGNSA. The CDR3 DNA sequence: TGTGCCAGCAGCGGTACAGGGGGGAGAGAGTTCTTC. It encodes CASSGTGGREFF.

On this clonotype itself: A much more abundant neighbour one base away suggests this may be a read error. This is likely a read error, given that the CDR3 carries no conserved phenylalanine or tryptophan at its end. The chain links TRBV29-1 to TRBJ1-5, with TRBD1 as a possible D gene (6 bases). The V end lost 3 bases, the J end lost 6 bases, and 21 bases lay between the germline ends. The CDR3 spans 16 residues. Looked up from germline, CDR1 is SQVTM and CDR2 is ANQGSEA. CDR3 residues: CSVDKLGRGLGQPQHL. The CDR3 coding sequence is TGCAGCGTTGATAAACTAGGCAGGGGATTGGGTCAGCCCCAGCATCTT.

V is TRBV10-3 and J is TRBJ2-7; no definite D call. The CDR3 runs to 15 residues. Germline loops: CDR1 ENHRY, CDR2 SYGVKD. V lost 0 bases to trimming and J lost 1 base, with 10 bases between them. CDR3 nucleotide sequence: TGTGCCATCAGTGAGTCCCCGGACGATTCCTACGAGCAGTACTTC. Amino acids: CAISESPDDSYEQYF.

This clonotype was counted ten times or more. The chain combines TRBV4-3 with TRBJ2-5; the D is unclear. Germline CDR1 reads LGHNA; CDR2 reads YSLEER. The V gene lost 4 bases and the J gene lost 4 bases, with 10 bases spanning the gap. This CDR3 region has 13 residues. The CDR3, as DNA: TGCGCCAGCAGCCCAAGTGTGAGAGAGACCCAGTACTTC. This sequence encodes CASSPSVRETQYF.

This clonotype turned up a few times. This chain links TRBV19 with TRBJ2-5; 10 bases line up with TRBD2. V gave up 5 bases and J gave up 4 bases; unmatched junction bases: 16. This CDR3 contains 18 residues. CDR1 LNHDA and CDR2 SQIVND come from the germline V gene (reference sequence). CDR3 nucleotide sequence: TGTGCCAGTAGTTCCGGGACAGGCCTAGCGGGGGCTCCAGAGACCCAGTACTTC. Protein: CASSSGTGLAGAPETQYF.

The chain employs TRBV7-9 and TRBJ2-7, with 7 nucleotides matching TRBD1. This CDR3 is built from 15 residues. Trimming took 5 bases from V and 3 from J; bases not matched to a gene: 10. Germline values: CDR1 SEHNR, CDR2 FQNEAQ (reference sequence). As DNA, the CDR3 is TGTGCCAGCAGCCAATCGGTGGGACAGAGCTACGAGCAGTACTTC. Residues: CASSQSVGQSYEQYF.

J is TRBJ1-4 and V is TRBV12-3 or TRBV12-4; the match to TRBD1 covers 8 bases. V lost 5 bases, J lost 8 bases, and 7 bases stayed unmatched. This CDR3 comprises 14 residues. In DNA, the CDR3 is TGTGCCAGCAGTCAGGACAGGGAAGGCGAAAAACTGTTTTTT. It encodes CASSQDREGEKLFF.

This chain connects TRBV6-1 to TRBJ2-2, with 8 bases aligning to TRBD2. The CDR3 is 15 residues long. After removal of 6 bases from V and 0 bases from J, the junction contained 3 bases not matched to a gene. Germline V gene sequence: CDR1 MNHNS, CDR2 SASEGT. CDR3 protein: CASRRGASNTGELFF. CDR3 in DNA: TGTGCCAGCAGGCGGGGGGCCTCGAACACCGGGGAGCTGTTTTTT.